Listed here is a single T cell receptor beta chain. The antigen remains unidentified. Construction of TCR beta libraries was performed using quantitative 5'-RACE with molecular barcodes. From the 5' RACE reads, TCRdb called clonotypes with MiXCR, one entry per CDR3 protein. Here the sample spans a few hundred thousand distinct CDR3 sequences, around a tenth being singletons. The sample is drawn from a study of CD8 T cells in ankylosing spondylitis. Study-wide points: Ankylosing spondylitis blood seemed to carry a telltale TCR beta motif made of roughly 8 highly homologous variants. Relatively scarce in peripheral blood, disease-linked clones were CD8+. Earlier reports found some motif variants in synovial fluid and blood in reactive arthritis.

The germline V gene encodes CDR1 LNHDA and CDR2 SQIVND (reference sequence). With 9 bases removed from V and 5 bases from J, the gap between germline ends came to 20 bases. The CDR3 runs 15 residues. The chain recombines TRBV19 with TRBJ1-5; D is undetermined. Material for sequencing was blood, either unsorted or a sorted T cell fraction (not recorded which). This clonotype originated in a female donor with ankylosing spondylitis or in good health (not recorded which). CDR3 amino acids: CASSPRGSVDQPQHF. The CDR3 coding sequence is TGTGCCAGCAGTCCTCGAGGCAGTGTGGATCAGCCCCAGCATTTT.